Listed below are T cell receptor beta chains from one sample, sequenced in a study of blood T cell repertoires in COVID-19. Produced via immunoSEQ multiplex PCR; TCRdb's table is partial and in-frame only. The table lists some 150,000 clones, about 91% of them singletons. Sequencing was performed on peripheral blood. These receptors were taken from a woman aged 60 to 75 with acute or convalescent COVID-19. CDR3s include the opening cysteine and the closing phenylalanine or tryptophan. Clone size is shown for a subset of rows, as once, few, many or a class of expanded clone.

clone_size j_call v_call cdr3_aa
- TRBJ2-3 TRBV5-1 CASSFRDTDTQYF
once TRBJ2-7 TRBV7-6 CASSLAQGPSYEQYF
- TRBJ2-7 TRBV30 CAWSKDRGPSYEQYF
- TRBJ1-1 TRBV5-4 CASSLKVGRGTEAFF
- TRBJ2-3 TRBV13 CASSVSGGDSTDTQYF
- TRBJ1-3 TRBV13 CASSPRLLSGNTIYF
- TRBJ1-1 TRBV18 CASSPPWGTGPTEAFF
- TRBJ2-1 TRBV5-1 CASSAGLGSYNEQFF
- TRBJ1-6 TRBV19 CASSTETGNSPLHF
- TRBJ2-3 TRBV3-1/TRBV3-2 CASSQKSAGSGTDTQYF
- TRBJ2-2 TRBV7-9 CASSRQGADTGELFF
- TRBJ1-4 TRBV30 CAWSVQGFEKLFF
- TRBJ2-7 TRBV7-2 CASSSGLYMNYEQYF
- TRBJ1-1 TRBV4-1 CASSQDGGQGNTEAFF
- TRBJ1-1 TRBV28 CASNLYRQGAGNTEAFF
- TRBJ1-5 TRBV27 CASSLVGVNQPQHF
once TRBJ1-2 TRBV16 CASSPKTGVDDGYTF